This T cell receptor (beta chain) was found in a study of response to subunit inactivated influenza vaccine. Study outcomes and limitations: Few additional T cells are recruited per seasonal influenza vaccination, authors suggested.

TCRdb analysed the RT-PCR reads with MiXCR anew, one entry per CDR3 protein. The sample has 700,000 to 900,000 distinct CDR3 sequences, less than 25% seen once; the top ten hold roughly a tenth. Note on this clonotype: What it binds is not known.

The CDR3 spans 14 residues. V was trimmed by 5 bases and J by 3 bases, leaving 14 bases between them. Germline V gene sequence: CDR1 SGHTA, CDR2 FQGNSA. The chain uses TRBV7-2 and TRBJ2-7; D gene uncertain. The clonotype was recovered from a man over 45 who received an inactivated influenza vaccine. Sample: PBMCs from blood, taken around 5 days after vaccination. CDR3 bases: TGTGCCAGCAGCCAGTTATGGCTCGACTACGAGCAGTACTTC. Translated: CASSQLWLDYEQYF.